The present T cell receptor beta chain was sequenced within a study of identical twins. V lost 4 bases to trimming and J lost 0 bases, with 16 bases between them. The CDR3 covers 16 residues. Germline CDR1 reads SGHRS; CDR2 reads YFSETQ. Broader study findings: The degree of excess twin sharing was weaker in beta out-of-frame sequences. Invariant MAIT and iNKT cells are populations that could partly confound zero-insertion analyses.

This clonotype was observed a handful of times. Antigen specificity is unknown. Each CDR3 protein gets one entry after TCRdb re-called the 5' RACE reads with MiXCR. Of around 1.7 million distinct CDR3 sequences in the sample, less than 40% are singletons; the top ten hold 0.27%. The chain couples TRBV5-1 to TRBJ2-5, with D perhaps TRBD1 (6 bases). The TCR was taken from a newborn girl in good health. The sequenced sample consisted of cord blood. The CDR3 loop reads CASSAQQGPYQETQYF. The CDR3 DNA reads TGCGCCAGCAGCGCCCAGCAGGGGCCCTACCAAGAGACCCAGTACTTC.